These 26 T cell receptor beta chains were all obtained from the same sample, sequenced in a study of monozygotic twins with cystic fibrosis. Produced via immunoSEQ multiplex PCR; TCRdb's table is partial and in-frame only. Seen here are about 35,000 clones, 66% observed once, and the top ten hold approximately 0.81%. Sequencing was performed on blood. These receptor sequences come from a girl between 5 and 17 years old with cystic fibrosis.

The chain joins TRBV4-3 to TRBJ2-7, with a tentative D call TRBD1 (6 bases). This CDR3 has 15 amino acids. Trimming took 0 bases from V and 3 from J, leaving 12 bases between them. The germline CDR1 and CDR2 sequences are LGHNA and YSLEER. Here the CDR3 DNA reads TGCGCCAGCAGCCAAGAGTTAGAGGGGGTCTACGAGCAGTACTTC. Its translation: CASSQELEGVYEQYF.

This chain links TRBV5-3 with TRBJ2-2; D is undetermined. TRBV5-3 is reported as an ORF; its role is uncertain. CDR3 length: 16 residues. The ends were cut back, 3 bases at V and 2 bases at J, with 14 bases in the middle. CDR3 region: CARSSPSGENTGELFF. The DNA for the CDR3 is TGTGCCAGAAGCTCCCCAAGTGGGGAAAACACCGGGGAGCTGTTTTTT.

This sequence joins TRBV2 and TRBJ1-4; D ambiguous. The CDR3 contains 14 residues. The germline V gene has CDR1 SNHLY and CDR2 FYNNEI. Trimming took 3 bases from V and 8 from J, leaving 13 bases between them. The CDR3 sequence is CASSDGSGFEKLFF. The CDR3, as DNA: TGTGCCAGCAGTGATGGGAGCGGATTCGAAAAACTGTTTTTT.

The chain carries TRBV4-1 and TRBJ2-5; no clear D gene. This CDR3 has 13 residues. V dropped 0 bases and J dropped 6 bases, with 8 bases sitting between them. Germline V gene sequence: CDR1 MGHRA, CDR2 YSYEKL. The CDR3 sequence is CASSQEAGQTQYF. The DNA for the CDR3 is TGCGCCAGCAGCCAAGAGGCAGGACAGACCCAGTACTTC.

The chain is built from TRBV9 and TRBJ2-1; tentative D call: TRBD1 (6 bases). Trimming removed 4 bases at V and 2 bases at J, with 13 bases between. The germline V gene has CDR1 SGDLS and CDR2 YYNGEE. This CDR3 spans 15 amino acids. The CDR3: CASSTTGLAYNEQFF. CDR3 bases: TGTGCCAGCAGCACGACAGGACTGGCCTACAATGAGCAGTTCTTC.

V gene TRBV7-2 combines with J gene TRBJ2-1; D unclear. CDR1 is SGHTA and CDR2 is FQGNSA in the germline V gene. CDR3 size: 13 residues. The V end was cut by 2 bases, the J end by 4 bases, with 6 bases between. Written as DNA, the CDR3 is TGTGCCAGCAGCTTAAGTCTATACAATGAGCAGTTCTTC. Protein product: CASSLSLYNEQFF.

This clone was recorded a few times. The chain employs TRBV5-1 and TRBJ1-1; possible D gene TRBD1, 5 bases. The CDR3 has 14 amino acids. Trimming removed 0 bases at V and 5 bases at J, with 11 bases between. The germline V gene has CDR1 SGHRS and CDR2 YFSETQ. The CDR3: CASSLDPGGTEAFF. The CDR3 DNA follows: TGCGCCAGCAGCTTGGATCCGGGGGGAACTGAAGCTTTCTTT.

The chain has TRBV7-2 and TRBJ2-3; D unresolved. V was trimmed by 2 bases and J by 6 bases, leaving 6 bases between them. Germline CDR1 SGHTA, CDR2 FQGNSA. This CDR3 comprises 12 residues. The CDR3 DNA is TGTGCCAGCAGCTTAAAAGATGATACGCAGTATTTT. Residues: CASSLKDDTQYF. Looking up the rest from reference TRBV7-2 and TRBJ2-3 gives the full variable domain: GAGVSQSPSNKVTEKGKDVELRCDPISGHTALYWYRQSLGQGLEFLIYFQGNSAPDKSGLPSDRFSAERTGGSVSTLTIQRTQQEDSAVYLCASSLKDDTQYFGPGTRLTVL.

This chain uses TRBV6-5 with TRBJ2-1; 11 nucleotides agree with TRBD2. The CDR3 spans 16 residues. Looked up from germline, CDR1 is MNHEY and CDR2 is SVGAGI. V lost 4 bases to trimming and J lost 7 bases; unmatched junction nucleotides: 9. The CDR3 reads CASSSSGTSGYNEQFF. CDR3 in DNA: TGTGCCAGCAGTTCGTCCGGGACTAGCGGATATAATGAGCAGTTCTTC.

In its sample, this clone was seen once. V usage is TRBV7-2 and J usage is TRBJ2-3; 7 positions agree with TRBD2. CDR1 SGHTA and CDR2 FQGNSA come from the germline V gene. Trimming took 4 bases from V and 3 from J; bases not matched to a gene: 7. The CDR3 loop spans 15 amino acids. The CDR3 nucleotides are TGTGCCAGCAGCTCTCTACTAGCGACGACAGATACGCAGTATTTT. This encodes CASSSLLATTDTQYF.

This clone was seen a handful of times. CDR3 DNA sequence: TGTGCCAGCAGCTTGGGTGGGACGGAGACCCAGTACTTC. Residues: CASSLGGTETQYF. The V call is TRBV5-6, the J call TRBJ2-5; either TRBD1 or TRBD2 may fit D (5 bases each). Germline CDR1 and CDR2: SGHDT and YYEEEE. This CDR3 region has 13 residues. Trimming pared 0 bases from V and 5 bases from J, leaving 8 bases between.

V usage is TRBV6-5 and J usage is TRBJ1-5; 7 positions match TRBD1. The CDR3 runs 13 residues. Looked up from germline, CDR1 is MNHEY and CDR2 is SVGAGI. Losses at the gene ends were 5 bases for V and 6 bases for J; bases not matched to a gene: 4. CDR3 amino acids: CASSRQGSQPQHF. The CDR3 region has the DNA TGTGCCAGCAGTCGACAGGGAAGTCAGCCCCAGCATTTT.

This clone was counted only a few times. The CDR3 loop is CASGFSGDSEAFF. DNA for the CDR3: TGTGCTAGTGGTTTTTCGGGGGACAGTGAAGCTTTCTTT. The V gene is TRBV12-5, the J gene TRBJ1-1; 7 positions agree with TRBD1. J gave up 7 bases and V 3 bases, and 5 bases lay outside the gene matches. CDR1 LGHNT and CDR2 FRNRAP come from the germline V gene. This CDR3 has 13 amino acids.

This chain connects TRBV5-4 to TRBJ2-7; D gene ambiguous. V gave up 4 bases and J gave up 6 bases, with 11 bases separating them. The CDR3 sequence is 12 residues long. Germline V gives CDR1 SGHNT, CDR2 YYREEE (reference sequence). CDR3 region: CASSPPTREQYF. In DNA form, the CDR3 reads TGTGCCAGCAGCCCCCCTACGCGCGAGCAGTACTTC.

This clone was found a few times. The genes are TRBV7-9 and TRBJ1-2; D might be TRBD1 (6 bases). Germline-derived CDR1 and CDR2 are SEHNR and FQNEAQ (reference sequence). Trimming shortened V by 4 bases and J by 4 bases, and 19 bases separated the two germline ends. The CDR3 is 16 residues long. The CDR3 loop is CASSSGRRGGSYGYTF. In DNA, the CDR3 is TGTGCCAGCAGCTCGGGACGAAGAGGGGGTTCCTATGGCTACACCTTC.

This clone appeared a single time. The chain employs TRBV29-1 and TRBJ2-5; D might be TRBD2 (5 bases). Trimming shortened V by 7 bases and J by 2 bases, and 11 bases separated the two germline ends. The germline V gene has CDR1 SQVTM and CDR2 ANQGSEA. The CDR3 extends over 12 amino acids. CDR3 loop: CSAGLPQETQYF. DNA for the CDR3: TGCAGCGCCGGACTCCCGCAAGAGACCCAGTACTTC.

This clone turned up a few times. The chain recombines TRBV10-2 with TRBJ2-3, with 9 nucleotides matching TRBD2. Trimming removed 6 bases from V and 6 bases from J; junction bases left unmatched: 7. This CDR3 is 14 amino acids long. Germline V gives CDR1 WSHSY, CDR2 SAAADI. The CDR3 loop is CASSSIAGADTQYF. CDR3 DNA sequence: TGCGCCAGCAGCAGCATAGCGGGAGCTGATACGCAGTATTTT.

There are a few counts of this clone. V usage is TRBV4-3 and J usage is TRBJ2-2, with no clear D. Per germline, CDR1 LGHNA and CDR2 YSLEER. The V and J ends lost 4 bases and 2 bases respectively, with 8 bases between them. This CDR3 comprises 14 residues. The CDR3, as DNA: TGCGCCAGCAGCCTAGGAGACAACACCGGGGAGCTGTTTTTT. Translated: CASSLGDNTGELFF.

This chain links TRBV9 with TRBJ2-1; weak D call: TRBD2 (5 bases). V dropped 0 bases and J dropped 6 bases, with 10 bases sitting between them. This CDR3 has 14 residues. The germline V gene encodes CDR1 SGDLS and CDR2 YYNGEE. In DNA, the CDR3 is TGTGCCAGCAGCGTAGATGAGGGTGGCAATGAGCAGTTCTTC. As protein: CASSVDEGGNEQFF.

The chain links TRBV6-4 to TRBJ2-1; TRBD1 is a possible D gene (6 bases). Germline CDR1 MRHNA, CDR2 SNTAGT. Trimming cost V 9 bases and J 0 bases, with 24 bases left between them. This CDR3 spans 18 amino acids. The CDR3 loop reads CARASDSKRVSSYNEQFF. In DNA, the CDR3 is TGTGCCAGGGCCTCGGACAGCAAAAGGGTTAGCTCCTACAATGAGCAGTTCTTC.

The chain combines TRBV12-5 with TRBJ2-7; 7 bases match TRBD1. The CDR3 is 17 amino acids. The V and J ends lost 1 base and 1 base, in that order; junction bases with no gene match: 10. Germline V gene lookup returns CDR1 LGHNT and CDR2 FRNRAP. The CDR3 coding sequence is TGTGCTAGTGGTTTGGGTCGAGGGACAGTTGTTTCCTACGAGCAGTACGTC. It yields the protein CASGLGRGTVVSYEQYV.

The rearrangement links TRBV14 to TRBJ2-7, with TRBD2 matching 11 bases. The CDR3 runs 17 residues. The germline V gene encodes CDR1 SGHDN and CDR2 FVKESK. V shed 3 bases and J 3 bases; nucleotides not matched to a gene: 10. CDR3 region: CASSHETELAGDYEQYF. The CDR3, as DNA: TGTGCCAGCAGCCACGAGACCGAACTAGCGGGAGACTACGAGCAGTACTTC.

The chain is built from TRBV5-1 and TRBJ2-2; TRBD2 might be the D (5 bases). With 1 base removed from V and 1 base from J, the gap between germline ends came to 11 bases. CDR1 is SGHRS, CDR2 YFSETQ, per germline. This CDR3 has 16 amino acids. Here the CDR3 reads CASSLQGSGNTGELFF. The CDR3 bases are TGCGCCAGCAGCTTGCAAGGGAGTGGGAACACCGGGGAGCTGTTTTTT.

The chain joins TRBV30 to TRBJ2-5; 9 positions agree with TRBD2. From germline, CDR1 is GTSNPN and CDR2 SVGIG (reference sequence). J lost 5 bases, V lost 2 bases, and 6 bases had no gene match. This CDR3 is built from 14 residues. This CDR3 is CAWSIGSGRETQYF. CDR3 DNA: TGTGCCTGGAGTATAGGAAGCGGGAGGGAGACCCAGTACTTC.

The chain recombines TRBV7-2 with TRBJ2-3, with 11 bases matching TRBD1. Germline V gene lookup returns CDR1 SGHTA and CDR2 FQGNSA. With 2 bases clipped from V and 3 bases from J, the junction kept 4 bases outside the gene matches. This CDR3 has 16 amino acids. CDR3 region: CASSLTGTGGTDTQYF. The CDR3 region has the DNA TGTGCCAGCAGCTTAACCGGGACAGGGGGAACAGATACGCAGTATTTT.

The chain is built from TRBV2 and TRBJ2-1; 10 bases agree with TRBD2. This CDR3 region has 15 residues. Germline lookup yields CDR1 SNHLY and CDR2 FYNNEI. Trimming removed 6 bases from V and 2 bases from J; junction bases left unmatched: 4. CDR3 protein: CASRETSGTYNEQFF. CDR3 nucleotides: TGTGCCAGCAGGGAAACTAGCGGGACCTACAATGAGCAGTTCTTC.